This TCR beta chain was profiled in a study of identical twins. Germline CDR1 reads MDHEN; CDR2 reads SYDVKM. This CDR3 comprises 15 residues. V shed 9 bases and J 5 bases; nucleotides not matched to a gene: 9. TCRdb re-called the 5' RACE reads through MiXCR, storing one row per CDR3 protein. The sample lists about 530,000 distinct CDR3 sequences, nearly 15% seen once, with about 0.4% in the top ten. Study-wide results and caveats: Carriage of fewer insertions was seen in abundant cord blood beta clonotypes, whereas memory repertoires showed none. Twins shared beta out-of-frame sequences in excess, but this excess was weaker.

The sample holds many counts of this clonotype. The antigen is undetermined. These data were also filed under a second study, of yellow fever vaccine responses in identical twins.

The V gene is TRBV28, the J gene TRBJ2-3; TRBD2 matches at 12 bases. The clonotype comes from a woman under 30 in good health. The sequenced sample consisted of CD4+ T cells sorted from blood. CDR3 amino acids: CARKRLAGGIDTQYF. DNA of the CDR3: TGTGCCAGGAAGCGGCTAGCGGGGGGGATAGATACGCAGTATTTT.